The rows below give T cell receptor beta chains drawn from one sample of a study of sequential checkpoint blockade in melanoma. The table came from immunoSEQ multiplex PCR; TCRdb's copy has only in-frame clones and leaves some out. The repertoire holds more than 10,000 clones, with 82% as singletons. The starting material was CD8+ T cells sorted from blood (inferred from file names), obtained from a patient given nivolumab and ipilimumab in sequence. These receptors were collected from a human donor with melanoma. CDR3s include the opening cysteine and the closing phenylalanine or tryptophan. The D gene is left open where the match is weak. Size is omitted from some rows. Given values are once, few, many or a class for expanded clones.

V	size	J	D	CDR3	DNA
TRBV4-1	once	TRBJ2-2	TRBD2	CASSQDPGLAANTGELFF	TGCGCCAGCAGCCAAGACCCGGGACTAGCGGCAAACACCGGGGAGCTGTTTTTT
TRBV9	.	TRBJ2-2	TRBD2	CASSGPLGGRNTGELFF	TGTGCCAGCAGCGGGCCCCTCGGCGGGAGGAACACCGGGGAGCTGTTTTTT
TRBV6-5	.	TRBJ2-6	.	CASSSGNSGANVLTF	TGTGCCAGCAGTTCAGGCAACTCCGGGGCCAACGTCCTGACTTTC
TRBV11-3	.	TRBJ2-1	TRBD2	CASSLVRGTYNEQFF	TGTGCCAGCAGCTTAGTGCGGGGGACCTACAATGAGCAGTTCTTC
TRBV5-1	.	TRBJ2-7	TRBD1	CASSLGQGLSYEQYF	TGCGCCAGCAGCTTGGGACAGGGCCTCTCCTACGAGCAGTACTTC
TRBV10-1	few	TRBJ2-3	TRBD2	CASSGAGGHSDTQYF	TGCGCCAGCAGTGGTGCGGGAGGGCACTCAGATACGCAGTATTTT
TRBV27	once	TRBJ2-5	TRBD1	CASSPDRGLIETQYF	TGTGCCAGCAGTCCCGACAGGGGGCTGATAGAGACCCAGTACTTC
TRBV9	.	TRBJ2-7	TRBD2	CASSVGVLAGYEQYF	TGTGCCAGCAGCGTAGGAGTACTAGCGGGCTACGAGCAGTACTTC
TRBV14	.	TRBJ2-7	.	CASSQGLSSYEQYF	TGTGCCAGCAGCCAGGGCTTAAGCTCCTACGAGCAGTACTTC
TRBV19	.	TRBJ2-5	.	CASSTDTGWATQYF	TGTGCCAGTAGTACAGACACAGGGTGGGCGACCCAGTACTTC
TRBV7-6	.	TRBJ2-7	TRBD2	CASSLWRGSSYEQYF	TGTGCCAGCAGCTTATGGCGGGGGAGCTCCTACGAGCAGTACTTC